This TCR beta chain comes out of a study of shared clonotypes between healthy human individuals. The study's findings and limits: Lower generation probabilities were found for non-shared clonotypes than for those shared by all four donors.

As regards this clone: Its specificity is not known.

Using immunoSEQ multiplex PCR, the repertoire was profiled, and TCRdb retains in-frame clones only, with some absent. The repertoire holds 2 million to 2.5 million clones, with around 92% as singletons. The V and J ends lost 6 bases and 8 bases respectively, with 22 bases between them. The germline V gene has CDR1 MNHEY and CDR2 SMNVEV (reference sequence). This CDR3 comprises 16 residues. This sequence was found in a young man in good health. Some clones in this sample may be carry-over from other donors' samples. The rearrangement joins TRBV27 to TRBJ2-2; tentatively, D is TRBD1 or TRBD2 (5 bases each). Sequenced material: naive CD4+ T cells from PBMCs. As to subset: CD45RA+ positively selected. CDR3 sequence: CASSPRTGPGPGELFF. CDR3 nucleotides: TGTGCCAGCAGCCCCAGGACGGGACCCGGGCCGGGGGAGCTGTTTTTT.